This T cell receptor (beta chain) was captured by sequencing in a study of shared clonotypes between healthy human individuals. Background on the study: CD8 memory received one plate per donor, CD8 naive two, CD4 memory three and CD4 naive three. Notes on the study in general: Clonotype sharing among donors likely depends on sequencing depth.

Naive CD8 isolation took CD45RO-negative cells positively selected for CCR7 and excluded terminally differentiated effector memory CD45RA+ cells. Trimming cost V 4 bases and J 4 bases, with 11 bases left between them. Germline-derived CDR1 and CDR2 are SGDLS and YYNGEE. This CDR3 comprises 13 residues. As regards this clone: Its matching antigen is unknown.

The authors ran the assay at deep level. The table came from immunoSEQ multiplex PCR; TCRdb's copy has only in-frame clones and leaves some out. This sample has nearly 2 million clones, with approximately 94% found just once. This clonotype was sampled from a man between 18 and 35 years old in good health. Sequenced material: naive CD8+ T cells sorted from blood. The rearrangement joins TRBV9 to TRBJ1-1; D is uncertain. The CDR3 DNA reads as TGTGCCAGCAGCTCGATTCGGAGCACTGAAGCTTTCTTT. Its translation is CASSSIRSTEAFF.